The T cell receptor beta chain under discussion was sequenced for a study of T cells in women clearing cervical HPV infection (dated by TCRdb to the late 2010s). General notes on the study: The cases were roughly 25 women with histologically confirmed HPV16-related CIN3 or worse, and 2 of these cases were invasive cancers. Nested within Costa Rica's Guanacaste HPV Natural History Study, an exploratory proof-of-principle case-control study compared TCR repertoires across cervical HPV16 outcomes. Since HLA typing was available for only a few women, HLA type could not be ruled out as a confounder. For cases, the median interval between lesion detection and blood sampling was roughly 150 days, with an interquartile range of 90 to 200 days. Blood from cases was collected at the visit where the lesion was first found, while blood from controls was collected once the infection could no longer be detected. The parent cohort enrolled under 11,000 women aged 18 or older in Guanacaste, Costa Rica, in about 1993 to 1995 and followed the women for seven years. Cases had a median age of roughly 35 years compared with about 40 for controls, and baseline characteristics showed no significant differences between the groups. Cases were matched to controls by age within five years and by the year the sample was collected. Controls were around 25 women whose single incident HPV16 infection cleared within 12 months without precancer or cancer developing. Five blinded duplicates per group were added as quality controls, so that 60 or so samples were obtained: 50 or so participants and some 10 replicates.

TCR beta CDR3 regions were amplified by multiplex PCR using the immunoSEQ assay from an average of about 1.2 ug genomic DNA per sample. The assay corrected primer bias using a complete synthetic TCR repertoire to establish an amplification baseline. The amplicons were sequenced on the Illumina platform. From the authors' description of their analysis: Sequences were error-corrected by clustering with frequency ratios and a modified nearest-neighbor algorithm, then analyzed in the immunoSEQ Analyzer with IMGT gene definitions. At each rarefaction depth, TCR richness and evenness were averaged over 20 rarefaction repeats, and samples with fewer sequences than the depth were excluded. Relative abundances of V, D and J genes were compared between groups using Wilcoxon rank sum tests, with FDR correction applied. An intraclass correlation of roughly 96% for TCR richness and an average of roughly 76% across 60 to 80 gene segments were obtained from the blinded duplicates. TCRdb mirrors the immuneACCESS table, restricted to in-frame sequences. Some clones are absent from its copies; in checked studies, under half trace to an unresolved V gene, and the reason for the others is unknown. V, J and clone size reflect that table, while D and trimming were determined from the DNA. The table for this sample shows some 46,000 clones. The top ten hold 35% to 45% of the sample.

CDR1 KGHSH and CDR2 LQKENI are derived from the germline V gene. V has 3 bases trimmed and J has 5 bases trimmed; junction bases matching no gene number 1. From the cysteine through the phenylalanine, the CDR3 covers 16 amino acids. The 39 bases shown cover part of the CDR3, and their frame starts at base 1. Every participant had a single incident cervical HPV16 infection, and prevalent HPV16 infections were excluded. Cervical HPV DNA was detected with MY09/MY11 PCR, and genotyping was done by dot-blot hybridization. Approximately 16 mL of heparinized blood were centrifuged, and the buffy coat was aliquoted, frozen at -30°C, then stored at -80°C. QIAGEN kits were used to extract genomic DNA from buffy coat specimens. Note on this clone: What antigen it recognizes has not been identified. The read ends 3 residues early relative to the CDR3; the germline J gene fills the gap.

Results and caveats for the whole study, not just this receptor: Cases had lower TRBV6-7 relative abundance than controls (about 0.1% versus 0.15%; Bonferroni P = 0.0008). Whether associations preceded infection or resulted from infection could not be shown with the cross-sectional design, and effector/memory subsets and HPV-specific T cells were not isolated. T-cell numbers per sample were unknown, so richness differences could reflect varying T-cell content rather than repertoire biology. By combining richness with V gene abundances, random forest classifiers separated cases from controls with an estimated AUC of about 0.86. Significantly higher TCR repertoire richness was observed in CIN3+ cases than in controls across sequencing depths, whereas no difference in evenness was found.

The V and J genes are TRBV18 and TRBJ2-1; 16 nucleotides in the junction match TRBD2. Sequencing was carried out using blood buffy coat. The origin of this receptor is a woman aged 18-70 years with a cervical HPV16 infection that either progressed to CIN3+ or cleared (not recorded which). CDR3 DNA (partial): TGTGCCAGCTCACCTGGGACTAGCGGGAGGGACAATGAG. It is translated as CASSPGTSGRDNE. The full CDR3 protein is CASSPGTSGRDNEQFF.